This TCR beta chain was identified during a study of blood T cell repertoires in COVID-19. Study information: There were acute and convalescent COVID-19 samples, and they came from the United States, Italy and Spain. T cells, B-cell-depleted T cells, or PBMCs provided the cDNA or gDNA that served as material.

V lost 4 bases and J lost 9, with 10 bases in between. CDR1 and CDR2 from the germline V gene are SQVTM and ANQGSEA. CDR3 length: 11 amino acids. Patients in Seattle were enrolled during active infection, then followed longitudinally. As processed by the authors: Scientists estimated how many nucleated cells there were by amplifying reference gene primers. This table comes from immunoSEQ multiplex PCR, and its TCRdb copy is limited to in-frame clones, with some not included. The DNA was the basis for D and trimming; V, J and clone size are from that table. The data contain under 350,000 clones, under 90% of them singletons.

The rearrangement uses TRBV29-1 and TRBJ2-1; D not resolved. The receptor was derived from a woman aged 25-40 years with COVID-19, enrolled during active disease. Specimen: peripheral blood. The chain's CDR3 is CSVVLLGEQFF. The CDR3 DNA follows: TGCAGCGTTGTTCTGCTAGGTGAGCAGTTCTTC.